This TCR beta chain comes out of a study of shared clonotypes between healthy human individuals. Naive-designated CD8 cells lacked CD45RO, were positively enriched for CCR7, and omitted terminally differentiated effector memory CD45RA+ cells. Study donors comprised healthy, HIV-negative adults devoid of recent acute infection or vaccination. Adult Caucasians living in Nashville, Tennessee made up all of the donors. Trimming cost V 5 bases and J 12 bases; bases outside gene matches: 8. The CDR3 loop spans 13 amino acids. The germline V gene encodes CDR1 SGHVS and CDR2 FQNEAQ. At deep level, the assay was performed. The authors' processing: Junction-only sequences produced by ImmunoSEQ had no quality scores, so filtering differed. TCRdb keeps only in-frame clones here, not all; method: immunoSEQ multiplex PCR. Clonal size and the V and J genes are those of that table, whereas D and trimming came from the DNA. The data hold over 2 million clones, with over 85% observed a single time.

Sequenced sample: naive CD8+ T cells sorted from blood. The sequence derives from a man between 18 and 35 years old in good health. V and J are TRBV7-8 and TRBJ2-1; 9 positions match TRBD1. The CDR3 loop is CASSDPGTGLQFF. The CDR3 bases are TGTGCCAGCAGCGACCCCGGGACAGGGTTGCAGTTCTTC.